Presented here are 30 T cell receptor beta chains from one specimen sequenced in a study of shared clonotypes between healthy human individuals. CD45RO-negative CD8 cells positively selected for CCR7 made up the naive population, which excluded terminally differentiated effector memory CD45RA+ cells. Data came from immunoSEQ multiplex PCR; TCRdb stores just in-frame clones and leaves some out. The sample carries hundreds of thousands of clones, about 95% recorded once. The source material was naive CD8+ T cells sorted from blood. The source is a woman younger than 45 in good health.

The chain links TRBV6-5 to TRBJ2-3; 9 nucleotides match TRBD2. This CDR3 spans 16 amino acids. The germline V gene has CDR1 MNHEY and CDR2 SVGAGI. Trimming removed 4 bases from V and 2 bases from J; junction bases left unmatched: 7. The CDR3 sequence is CASSFRTSAVTDTQYF. The DNA of the CDR3 is TGTGCCAGCAGTTTCCGGACTAGCGCCGTCACAGATACGCAGTATTTT.

V usage is TRBV9 and J usage is TRBJ2-1; the D is unclear. Germline values: CDR1 SGDLS, CDR2 YYNGEE. This CDR3 has 16 amino acids. Trimming removed 2 bases at V and 9 bases at J, with 21 bases between. CDR3 in DNA: TGTGCCAGCAGCGTGGAGACTTCTCCCTTCTTCGGTGAGCAGTTCTTC. This codes for CASSVETSPFFGEQFF. The full variable domain, rest sourced from reference TRBV9 and TRBJ2-1, is DSGVTQTPKHLITATGQRVTLRCSPRSGDLSVYWYQQSLDQGLQFLIQYYNGEERAKGNILERFSAQQFPDLHSELNLSSLELGDSALYFCASSVETSPFFGEQFFGPGTRLTVL.

This clone was observed a handful of times. The chain couples TRBV7-9 to TRBJ2-7, with 10 positions matching TRBD1. Germline CDR1 SEHNR, CDR2 FQNEAQ (reference sequence). Losses at the gene ends were 5 bases for V and 5 bases for J; bases not matched to a gene: 3. The CDR3 has 13 residues. CDR3 sequence (DNA): TGTGCCAGCAGCGACGGGACAGGGGACGAGCAGTACTTC. Encoded protein: CASSDGTGDEQYF.

V gene TRBV11-1 combines with J gene TRBJ2-7; 9 bases agree with TRBD2. Trimming took 1 base from V and 3 from J; bases not matched to a gene: 13. CDR1 and CDR2 from the germline V gene are SGHAT and FQDESV (reference sequence). This CDR3 is 18 amino acids long. The CDR3 sequence: CASSLVGSGRDLIYEQYF. The CDR3 DNA reads TGTGCCAGCAGCTTAGTCGGTAGCGGGAGAGATCTAATCTACGAGCAGTACTTC.

The chain has TRBV4-2 and TRBJ2-7, with 11 positions matching TRBD1. This CDR3 region has 18 residues. The V gene's germline CDR1 is LGHNA and CDR2 YNFKEQ. The trim removed 4 bases at V and 5 bases at J, leaving 16 bases unmatched. DNA for the CDR3: TGTGCCAGCAGCCCGAGAGGTTCCGGGACAGGGGGTTTCGACGAGCAGTACTTC. Translation: CASSPRGSGTGGFDEQYF.

The gene calls are TRBV6-1 and TRBJ2-7; tentatively, D is TRBD1 (5 bases). The CDR3 has 14 amino acids. Deletions cut 9 bases from V and 0 bases from J, with 15 bases between. Germline assignment: CDR1 MNHNS and CDR2 SASEGT. The DNA of the CDR3 is TGTGCCAGTGGTGGGCAGGGAAGCTCCTACGAGCAGTACTTC. It encodes CASGGQGSSYEQYF.

V and J are TRBV29-1 and TRBJ2-3; D might be TRBD1 (6 bases). The CDR3 spans 11 residues. V was pared by 6 bases and J by 6 bases, with 10 bases between. Germline-derived CDR1 and CDR2 are SQVTM and ANQGSEA. CDR3 sequence: CSVNREDTQYF. The CDR3 coding sequence is TGCAGCGTAAACAGGGAGGATACGCAGTATTTT.

This clone has a single count. The rearrangement joins TRBV27 to TRBJ2-5, with D perhaps assigned TRBD1 or TRBD2 (5 bases each). The V end lost 2 bases, the J end lost 5 bases, and 12 bases lay between the germline ends. CDR1 and CDR2 (germline): MNHEY, SMNVEV (reference sequence). The CDR3 has 14 residues. CDR3 in DNA: TGTGCCAGCAGTTTAGGCCAGGGCGGGGAGACCCAGTACTTC. Amino acid sequence: CASSLGQGGETQYF.

The V call is TRBV6-6, the J call TRBJ1-2, with 7 bases fitting TRBD1. Germline V gene sequence: CDR1 MNHNY, CDR2 SVGAGI (reference sequence). The CDR3 sequence is 14 residues long. V shed 2 bases, J shed 5 bases, and the junction held 5 bases outside the gene matches. The CDR3 DNA is TGTGCCAGCAGTTACGGACCACAGGGGTATGGCTACACCTTC. It is translated as CASSYGPQGYGYTF.

The CDR3: CASSYGDSWRETQYF. For the CDR3, the DNA is TGTGCCAGCAGTTACGGAGACAGTTGGCGAGAGACCCAGTACTTC. The V and J genes are TRBV6-6 and TRBJ2-5; maybe TRBD1 (5 bases). The CDR3 is 15 amino acids. CDR1 is MNHNY, CDR2 SVGAGI, per germline (reference sequence). Trimming left V 2 bases short and J 4 bases short, with 14 bases between.

The chain joins TRBV23-1 to TRBJ1-2; D gene ambiguous. TRBV23-1 is recorded as an ORF, its role being uncertain. The germline V and J ends were trimmed by 0 bases and 2 bases, with 16 bases remaining between them. The CDR3 covers 17 residues. CDR3 bases: TGCGCCAGCAGTCAATCCCGTAATGGGCCGGAGAACTATGGCTACACCTTC. This translates into CASSQSRNGPENYGYTF.

The chain carries TRBV5-8 and TRBJ2-7; 7 nucleotides agree with TRBD2. V shed 4 bases and J 0 bases; nucleotides not matched to a gene: 7. The CDR3 runs to 15 residues. Germline CDR1 SGHTS, CDR2 YDEGEE. CDR3 DNA: TGTGCCAGCAGCCATCGGGGGGAAACCTCCTACGAGCAGTACTTC. Residues: CASSHRGETSYEQYF.

The CDR3 region is CASSLSQLAGWTGELFF. The DNA of the CDR3 is TGTGCCAGCAGTTTATCGCAGCTAGCGGGGTGGACCGGGGAGCTGTTTTTT. The V and J genes are TRBV27 and TRBJ2-2, with TRBD2 matching over 9 bases. This CDR3 has 17 residues. Trimming removed 0 bases from V and 5 bases from J; junction bases left unmatched: 7. Germline V gene data show CDR1 as MNHEY and CDR2 as SMNVEV (reference sequence).

This clone turned up a few times. The chain recombines TRBV5-1 with TRBJ2-5; D may correspond to TRBD1 or TRBD2 (5 bases each). Trimming cost V 0 bases and J 7 bases, with 16 bases left between them. Germline V CDR1 and CDR2: SGHRS, YFSETQ. The CDR3 spans 15 residues. The CDR3 protein is CASSLAEGPRGTQYF. For the CDR3, the DNA is TGCGCCAGCAGCTTGGCCGAGGGGCCAAGGGGGACCCAGTACTTC.

This sequence joins TRBV7-8 and TRBJ1-2, with no clear D. Per germline, CDR1 SGHVS and CDR2 FQNEAQ. The V end was cut by 1 base, the J end by 4 bases, with 7 bases between. CDR3 length: 13 residues. CDR3 residues: CASSLVNLYGYTF. In DNA form, the CDR3 reads TGTGCCAGCAGCTTAGTTAACCTCTATGGCTACACCTTC.

The rearrangement links TRBV7-9 to TRBJ1-1, with 8 bases aligning to TRBD1. CDR1 is SEHNR, CDR2 FQNEAQ, per germline (reference sequence). J gave up 2 bases and V 5 bases, and 10 bases lay outside the gene matches. The CDR3 is 16 amino acids. The CDR3 loop reads CASSETGTGPNTEAFF. The DNA for the CDR3 is TGTGCCAGCAGCGAAACCGGGACAGGACCTAACACTGAAGCTTTCTTT.

The chain employs TRBV5-6 and TRBJ2-5; TRBD1 is a possible D gene (6 bases). The CDR3 loop spans 14 amino acids. The V end lost 3 bases, the J end lost 5 bases, and 14 bases lay between the germline ends. Looked up from germline, CDR1 is SGHDT and CDR2 is YYEEEE. The CDR3 here is CASSSGHLRETQYF. CDR3 bases: TGTGCCAGCAGCTCGGGACACTTGAGGGAGACCCAGTACTTC.

The V and J genes are TRBV6-5 and TRBJ2-1; 10 bases agree with TRBD2. V was pared by 5 bases and J by 0 bases, with 1 base of the junction left unmatched. The CDR3 totals 15 residues. CDR1 MNHEY and CDR2 SVGAGI come from the germline V gene. The CDR3 loop is CASSTSGASYNEQFF. CDR3 coding DNA: TGTGCCAGCAGTACTAGCGGGGCCTCCTACAATGAGCAGTTCTTC.

The rearrangement joins TRBV28 to TRBJ2-2; 11 nucleotides line up with TRBD2. The J segment lost 7 bases and the V segment lost 5 bases, leaving 15 bases of the junction unmatched. Germline lookup yields CDR1 MDHEN and CDR2 SYDVKM. The CDR3 runs to 18 residues. CDR3: CASSIRLAGGPRGGELFF. The DNA of the CDR3 is TGTGCCAGCAGTATACGATTAGCGGGAGGGCCTCGGGGCGGGGAGCTGTTTTTT.

The chain joins TRBV27 to TRBJ2-3, with D perhaps TRBD1 or TRBD2 (5 bases each). Germline CDR1 and CDR2: MNHEY and SMNVEV (reference sequence). The CDR3 sequence is 14 residues long. V lost 4 bases and J 4 bases, leaving 12 bases between the germline ends. This CDR3 is CASSSGDQPDTQYF. Written as DNA, the CDR3 is TGTGCCAGCAGTTCCGGGGACCAGCCAGATACGCAGTATTTT.

This clone was counted at least ten times. The chain has TRBV5-1 and TRBJ2-7; 11 bases match TRBD2. V shed 0 bases and J 4 bases; nucleotides not matched to a gene: 24. CDR3 length equals 22 residues. From germline, CDR1 is SGHRS and CDR2 YFSETQ. Written as DNA, the CDR3 is TGCGCCAGCAGCTTGGATGGTGGTGTGACTAGCGGGACGCCCACACACTGGTACGAGCAGTACTTC. This sequence encodes CASSLDGGVTSGTPTHWYEQYF.

A single count supports this clone. V usage is TRBV2 and J usage is TRBJ2-3; no clear D. Germline values: CDR1 SNHLY, CDR2 FYNNEI. Trimming removed 7 bases from V and 5 bases from J, with 4 bases in between. This CDR3 has 10 amino acids. The CDR3 loop is CASKGDTQYF. The CDR3 nucleotides are TGTGCCAGCAAGGGAGATACGCAGTATTTT.

The J gene is TRBJ2-3, the V gene TRBV28; 11 bases are a match to TRBD2. The CDR3 loop spans 21 amino acids. Unmatched junction bases numbered 20, after V lost 6 bases and J lost 0 bases. CDR1 and CDR2 from the germline V gene are MDHEN and SYDVKM. The CDR3 region has the DNA TGTGCCAGCAGCTTGATTGTAGTGGCCCCCAGGACTAGCGGGAGCACAGATACGCAGTATTTT. It codes for CASSLIVVAPRTSGSTDTQYF.

This sequence joins TRBV7-9 and TRBJ2-7, with no clear D. This CDR3 has 15 amino acids. Per germline, CDR1 SEHNR and CDR2 FQNEAQ (reference sequence). V lost 5 bases to trimming and J lost 3 bases, with 17 bases between them. The CDR3 loop is CASSKTEPPLYEQYF. CDR3 DNA: TGTGCCAGCAGCAAAACGGAACCGCCCCTCTACGAGCAGTACTTC. Supplemented by reference TRBV7-9 and TRBJ2-7, the full variable domain reads DTGVSQNPRHKITKRGQNVTFRCDPISEHNRLYWYRQTLGQGPEFLTYFQNEAQLEKSRLLSDRFSAERPKGSFSTLEIQRTEQGDSAMYLCASSKTEPPLYEQYFGPGTRLTVT.

The J gene is TRBJ2-5, the V gene TRBV7-9, with 7 bases aligning to TRBD2. This CDR3 has 15 amino acids. With V trimmed by 3 bases and J by 1 base, 5 bases remained unmatched. Germline CDR1 and CDR2: SEHNR and FQNEAQ (reference sequence). The CDR3 protein is CASSFRAGIQETQYF. CDR3 nucleotides: TGTGCCAGCAGCTTTCGAGCGGGAATCCAAGAGACCCAGTACTTC.

This clone has more than one count but fewer than ten. The genes are TRBV7-9 and TRBJ2-3, with 7 bases aligning to TRBD2. In germline, CDR1 is SEHNR, CDR2 FQNEAQ (reference sequence). CDR3 length: 14 amino acids. After removal of 5 bases from V and 5 bases from J, the junction contained 7 bases not matched to a gene. The CDR3 sequence: CASSLPIAGDTQYF. CDR3 coding DNA: TGTGCCAGCAGCCTACCTATAGCGGGAGATACGCAGTATTTT.

For the CDR3, the DNA is TGTGCCAGCAGCCCAGGGACAGCCACAGATACGCAGTATTTT. Amino acids: CASSPGTATDTQYF. This chain uses TRBV27 with TRBJ2-3; 7 positions agree with TRBD1. Germline V lookup: CDR1 MNHEY, CDR2 SMNVEV (reference sequence). The CDR3 length is 14 residues. V shed 6 bases, J shed 2 bases, and the junction held 5 bases outside the gene matches.

V gene TRBV9 combines with J gene TRBJ2-6; 13 bases match TRBD2. In germline, CDR1 is SGDLS, CDR2 YYNGEE. The V gene end was trimmed by 3 bases and the J gene end by 3 bases; junction bases not matched to a gene: 3. The CDR3 spans 17 residues. CDR3 DNA: TGTGCCAGCAGCGAGACTAGCGGGAGGTATGGGGCCAACGTCCTGACTTTC. Translation gives CASSETSGRYGANVLTF.

V usage is TRBV27 and J usage is TRBJ1-5; 10 nucleotides align to TRBD1. J gave up 6 bases and V 7 bases, and 6 bases lay outside the gene matches. The CDR3 consists of 14 residues. Germline values: CDR1 MNHEY, CDR2 SMNVEV (reference sequence). CDR3 sequence (DNA): TGTGCCAGCACTAAGACAGGGGGCGGTCAGCCCCAGCATTTT. It specifies CASTKTGGGQPQHF.

V and J are TRBV5-1 and TRBJ1-1; 9 bases map to TRBD1. The length of the CDR3 is 16 residues. Unmatched junction bases numbered 8, after V lost 4 bases and J lost 1 base. Germline V gene lookup returns CDR1 SGHRS and CDR2 YFSETQ. CDR3 bases: TGCGCCAGCAGCCCCGGGACAGGGAAAGAGAACACTGAAGCTTTCTTT. It translates to CASSPGTGKENTEAFF.